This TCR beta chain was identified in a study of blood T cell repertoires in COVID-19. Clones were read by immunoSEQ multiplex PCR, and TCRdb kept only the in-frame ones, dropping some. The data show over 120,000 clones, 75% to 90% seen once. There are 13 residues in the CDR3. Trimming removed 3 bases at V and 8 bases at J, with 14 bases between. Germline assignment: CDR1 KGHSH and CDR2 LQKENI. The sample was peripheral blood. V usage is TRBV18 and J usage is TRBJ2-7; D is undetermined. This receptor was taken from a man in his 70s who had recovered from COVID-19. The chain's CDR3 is CASSPGAIGKQYF. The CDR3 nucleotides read TGTGCCAGCTCACCCGGAGCCATCGGTAAGCAGTACTTC.